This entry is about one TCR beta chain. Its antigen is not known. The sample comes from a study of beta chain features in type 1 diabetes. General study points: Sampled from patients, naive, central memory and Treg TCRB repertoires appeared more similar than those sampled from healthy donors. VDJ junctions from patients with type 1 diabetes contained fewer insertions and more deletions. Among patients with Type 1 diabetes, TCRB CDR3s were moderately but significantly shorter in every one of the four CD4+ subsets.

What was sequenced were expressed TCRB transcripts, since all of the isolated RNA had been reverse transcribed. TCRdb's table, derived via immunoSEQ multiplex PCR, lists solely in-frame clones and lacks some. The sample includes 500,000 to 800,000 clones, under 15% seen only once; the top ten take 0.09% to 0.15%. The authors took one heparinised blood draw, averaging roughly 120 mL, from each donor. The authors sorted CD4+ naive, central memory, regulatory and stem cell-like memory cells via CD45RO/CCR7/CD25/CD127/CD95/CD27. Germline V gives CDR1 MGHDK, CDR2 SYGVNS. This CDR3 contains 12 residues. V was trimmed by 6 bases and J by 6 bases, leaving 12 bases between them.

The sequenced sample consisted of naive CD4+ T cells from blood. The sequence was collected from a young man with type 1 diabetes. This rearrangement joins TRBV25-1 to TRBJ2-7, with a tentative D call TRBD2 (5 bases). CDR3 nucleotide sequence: TGTGCCAGCAGCGGTGGGAGCCGCGAGCAGTACTTC. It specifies CASSGGSREQYF.